These 26 T cell receptor delta chains share one sample of origin, sequenced in a study of gamma-delta chains in newborns, infants, children. TCRdb reapplied CATT to the reads. The data hold fewer than 4,500 delta-chain clones, with 0.5% to 0.7% observed a single time. The sample was blood. The receptors shown here come from a child who was a newborn, infant or young child, either healthy, febrile or measles-vaccinated (not recorded which).

This clone was detected a few times. A far larger clone differs by one base, so this is likely a read error. This sample includes further DNA sequences coding for the same CDR3. This rearrangement joins TRDV2 to TRDJ3; D uncertain. Looked up from germline, CDR1 is GEAIGNYY and CDR2 is EKD. The V and J ends lost 4 bases and 2 bases respectively, with 2 bases between them. This CDR3 comprises 13 residues. This CDR3 is CACDTWDTRQMFF. For the CDR3, the DNA is TGTGCCTGTGATACCTGGGACACCCGACAGATGTTTTTC.

About this clone: It differs at one base from a far larger clone, so likely a read error. The gene calls are TRDV2 and TRDJ3; 12 bases fit TRDD3. The germline CDR1 and CDR2 sequences are GEAIGNYY and EKD. The junction had 7 bases not matched to a gene; V was cut back by 5 bases and J by 0 bases. This CDR3 comprises 19 residues. Written as DNA, the CDR3 is TGTGCCTGTGGCACTGGGGGATACAAGAGCTCCTGGGACACCCGACAGATGTTTTTC. It encodes CACGTGGYKSSWDTRQMFF.

In this sample, this clone is large. In the same sample, other DNA sequences code for this CDR3. The rearrangement joins TRDV2 to TRDJ3; D possibly corresponds to TRDD3 (6 bases). Between the trimmed V and J ends, which lost 0 bases and 0 bases, there was a span of 11 bases. Germline V CDR1 and CDR2: GEAIGNYY, EKD. There are 18 residues in the CDR3. In DNA form, the CDR3 reads TGTGCCTGTGACACCGTGGGGGTTAGCTCCTGGGACACCCGACAGATGTTTTTC. It specifies CACDTVGVSSWDTRQMFF.

As to this clone: A far larger clone is off by one base, so a read error is likely. The rearrangement uses TRDV2 and TRDJ3; a weak D match, TRDD3 (6 bases). The CDR3 has 20 amino acids. The V end was cut by 0 bases, the J end by 0 bases, with 17 bases between. The germline CDR1 and CDR2 sequences are GEAIGNYY and EKD. The CDR3 loop reads CACDTVLEDTSSWDTRQMFF. CDR3 nucleotide sequence: TGTGCCTGTGACACCGTACTGGAGGATACCAGCTCCTGGGACACCCGACAGATGTTTTTC.

This clone was counted only a few times. The protein TCRdb gives is from a much larger clone and does not agree with this DNA's translation at residue 8, likely a read error; the protein shown here comes from the DNA. The identical CDR3 is also encoded by other nucleotide sequences in the sample. This sequence joins TRDV2 and TRDJ2, with 8 bases fitting TRDD3. CDR1 is GEAIGNYY, CDR2 EKD, per germline. CDR3 length: 16 residues. In nucleotides, the CDR3 is TGTGCCTGTGACGTACTGGGGGCTACTTTGACAGCCCAACTCTTCTTT. Its protein product is CACDVLGATLTAQLFF.

Turning to this clone: One base separates it from a far larger clone, so it is likely a read error. This CDR3 is also generated by other DNA sequences in the sample. The rearrangement joins TRDV2 to TRDJ2, with 10 bases lining up with TRDD3. The CDR3 consists of 18 residues. Germline CDR1 and CDR2: GEAIGNYY and EKD. With V trimmed by 0 bases and J by 0 bases, 6 bases remained unmatched. Here the CDR3 DNA reads TGTGCCTGTGACACCATTGTGCTGGGGGATACTTTGACAGCACAACTCTTCTTT. It specifies CACDTIVLGDTLTAQLFF.

This clone has a handful of counts. The amino acid sequence in TCRdb belongs to a much larger clone and departs from this DNA's translation at residue 5, likely a sequencing read error; the sequence shown is translated from the DNA. The gene calls are TRDV2 and TRDJ1; 9 bases are a match to TRDD3. After removal of 3 bases from V and 0 bases from J, the junction contained 4 bases not matched to a gene. The germline CDR1 and CDR2 sequences are GEAIGNYY and EKD. The CDR3 is 15 residues long. In nucleotides, the CDR3 is TGTGCCTGTGACCCACTGGGGGAGTACACCGATAAACTCATCTTT. Its translation: CACDPLGEYTDKLIF.

Note on this clone: The protein TCRdb lists belongs to a much larger clone and differs from this DNA's translation at residue 8, which points to a read error; the protein shown is made from the DNA. Other DNA sequences in the sample encode the same CDR3. This chain joins TRDV2 and TRDJ3, with TRDD3 identical over 8 bases. This CDR3 is 18 amino acids long. The V segment lost 1 base and the J segment 2 bases; nucleotides outside the gene matches: 6. The germline gives CDR1 GEAIGNYY, CDR2 EKD. The CDR3, as DNA: TGTGCCTGTGACACTGGGGGATCCGGGACCTGGGACACCCGACAGATGTTTTTC. It is translated as CACDTGGSGTWDTRQMFF.

As concerns this clone: The protein in TCRdb stems from a much larger clone and differs at residue 9 from this DNA's translation, likely a read error; here the protein is translated from the DNA. The gene calls are TRAV29/DV5 and TRDJ2; 8 bases map to TRDD3. The germline CDR1 and CDR2 sequences are NSMFDY and ISSIKDK. CDR3 size: 17 residues. Trimming took 5 bases from V and 1 from J; bases not matched to a gene: 13. As DNA, the CDR3 is TGTGCAGCGCAACTACTGGGGGCCAGCTGTTTGACAGCACAACTCTTCTTT. Translating gives CAAQLLGASCLTAQLFF.

In this sample, this clone turned up a few times. Being one base from a much bigger clone, this may be a read error. Other nucleotide sequences from this sample produce the same CDR3. V gene TRDV2 combines with J gene TRDJ3; TRDD3 matches 9 bases. V lost 2 bases, J lost 2 bases, and 6 bases stayed unmatched. This CDR3 has 18 amino acids. Germline assignment: CDR1 GEAIGNYY and CDR2 EKD. This CDR3 reads CACDILGDNAWDTRQMFF. CDR3 DNA sequence: TGTGCCTGTGACATATTGGGGGATAACGCCTGGGACACCCGACAGATGTTTTTC.

As to this clone: A far more abundant clone sits one base away, making this likely a read error. The identical CDR3 is also encoded by other nucleotide sequences in the sample. The chain is built from TRDV2 and TRDJ3; 9 bases align to TRDD3. Germline V gene sequence: CDR1 GEAIGNYY, CDR2 EKD. This CDR3 is 18 amino acids long. The CDR3 loop is CACDVLGESSWDTRQMFF. CDR3 coding DNA: TGTGCCTGTGACGTACTGGGGGAGAGCTCCTGGGACACCCGACAGATGTTCTTC.

This clone came up a few times. A read error likely explains why the TCRdb protein, taken from a much larger clone, differs from this DNA's translation at residue 10; the protein shown is translated from the DNA. CDR3 in amino acids: CACDTLGDTEALTAQLFF. CDR3 in DNA: TGTGCCTGTGACACCCTGGGGGATACCGAGGCTTTGACAGCACAACTCTTCTTT. The chain combines TRDV2 with TRDJ2; 11 bases match TRDD3. This CDR3 comprises 18 residues. CDR1 GEAIGNYY and CDR2 EKD come from the germline V gene. The J segment lost 0 bases and the V segment lost 0 bases, leaving 5 bases of the junction unmatched.

This clone was counted between two and nine times. Germline is not matched at one junction end, which may reflect a read error. This chain connects TRAV29/DV5 to TRDJ2, with 8 bases lining up with TRDD3. The CDR3 is 17 amino acids. The germline V gene encodes CDR1 NSMFDY and CDR2 ISSIKDK. The CDR3 DNA sequence: TGTGCCGCGCAACTACTGGGGGCCAACTGTTTGCCAGCACAACTCTTCTTT. Translated: CAAQLLGANCLPAQLFF.

This clone occurred a few times. A read error likely explains this, since a far larger clone differs by one base. At the DNA level, this CDR3 is encoded by other sequences in the same sample as well. This chain connects TRDV2 to TRDJ3, with 11 positions matching TRDD3. Germline V gene lookup returns CDR1 GEAIGNYY and CDR2 EKD. This CDR3 has 20 residues. CDR3 nucleotide sequence: TGTGCCTGTGACACCTGGGGGATACGAACGAGCTCCTGGGACACCCGCCAGATGTTTTTC. Translating gives CACDTWGIRTSSWDTRQMFF.

As regards this clone: The junction does not match germline at one end; this may be a read error. Other DNA sequences in the same sample also yield this CDR3. The gene calls are TRDV2 and TRDJ2, with 12 nucleotides matching TRDD3. The CDR3 consists of 16 residues. The germline CDR1 and CDR2 sequences are GEAIGNYY and EKD. The CDR3 here is CACDPLGDTLTAQLFF. In DNA, the CDR3 is TGTGCCTGTGACCCACTGGGGGATACTTTGACAGCACAGCTCTTCTTT.

As for this clone: Only one base separates this from a far larger clonotype, so it likely reflects a read error. The identical CDR3 is also encoded by other nucleotide sequences in the sample. This sequence joins TRDV2 and TRDJ1, with 10 bases fitting TRDD3. Germline CDR1 reads GEAIGNYY; CDR2 reads EKD. CDR3 length: 14 amino acids. This CDR3 is CACDTGGYTDKLIF. In DNA form, the CDR3 reads TGTGCCTGTGACACTGGGGGATACACCGACAAACTCATCTTT.

This clone is medium-sized. A much larger clone differs by one base, so this may be a read error. The genes are TRDV2 and TRDJ3; 7 positions match TRDD3. J gave up 0 bases and V 2 bases, and 3 bases lay outside the gene matches. Per germline, CDR1 GEAIGNYY and CDR2 EKD. CDR3 size: 17 residues. The CDR3 nucleotides read TGTGCCTGTGACAAATGGGGGAGCTCCTGGGACACCCGACAGATGTTTTTC. This gives the protein CACDKWGSSWDTRQMFF.

This clone was picked up a small number of times. The V gene is TRDV2, the J gene TRDJ3; D is perhaps TRDD3 (6 bases). The V end lost 0 bases, the J end lost 1 base, and 15 bases lay between the germline ends. The CDR3 has 19 amino acids. Germline assignment: CDR1 GEAIGNYY and CDR2 EKD. In DNA, the CDR3 is TGTGCCTGTGACACCTGGGGATCGAAAAGATCCTGGGACACCCGACAGATGTTTTTC. It yields the protein CACDTWGSKRSWDTRQMFF.

This clone was observed a handful of times. This may stem from a read error, because a much larger clone lies one nucleotide away. The chain couples TRDV2 to TRDJ2; TRDD3 agrees at 8 bases. The CDR3 loop spans 21 amino acids. The V gene's germline CDR1 is GEAIGNYY and CDR2 EKD. The CDR3 coding sequence is TGTGCCTATGACACCGTTGTTTCCAGTACTGGGGGCCTAGCTTTGACAGCACAACTCTTCTTT. Translated: CAYDTVVSSTGGLALTAQLFF.

To note about this clone: This may be a read error, as it is one base from a much larger clone. The genes are TRDV1 and TRDJ1; maybe TRDD3 (9 bases). The J gene, left out of TCRdb, was set here by checking the DNA against germline. Trimming took 1 base from V and 0 from J, leaving 30 bases between them. The CDR3 loop spans 22 amino acids. Per the germline V gene, CDR1 is TSWWSYY and CDR2 is QGS. This chain's CDR3 is CALGEPRGFLRGYEEYTDKLIF. Here the CDR3 DNA reads TGTGCTCTTGGGGAACCCAGAGGCTTCCTACGGGGATACGAGGAGTACACCGATAAACTCATCTTT.

This clone was counted only a few times. This DNA's translation differs at residue 9 from TCRdb's protein, which comes from a much larger clone; a read error is likely, and the protein shown is translated from the DNA. The chain is built from TRDV2 and TRDJ3; D is unclear. The CDR3 consists of 17 residues. V shed 0 bases and J shed 3 bases, with 11 bases lying between them. Germline V CDR1 and CDR2: GEAIGNYY, EKD. The CDR3 DNA is TGTGCCTGTGACACCGTACTGAGCTTCTGGGACACCCGACAGATGTTTTTC. Translated: CACDTVLSFWDTRQMFF.

A note on this clone: One base away lies a much larger clone, so this may be a sequencing read error. Other DNA variants within this sample encode the same CDR3. The J gene is TRDJ3, the V gene TRDV2, with 7 bases aligning to TRDD3. CDR1 GEAIGNYY and CDR2 EKD come from the germline V gene. The CDR3 sequence is 19 residues long. This CDR3 reads CACDTGGFLSSWDTRQMFF. For the CDR3, the DNA is TGTGCCTGCGACACCGGGGGATTCCTCAGCTCCTGGGACACCCGACAGATGTTTTTC.

This clone was observed a few times. This likely traces to a read error, being one base from a far larger clone. Distinct nucleotide sequences in the sample also encode this CDR3. The rearrangement joins TRDV2 to TRDJ1; 12 bases are shared with TRDD3. The CDR3 loop spans 16 amino acids. Trimming at V came to 3 bases and at J to 5 bases, leaving 9 bases not matched to a gene. Germline V lookup: CDR1 GEAIGNYY, CDR2 EKD. The CDR3 bases are TGTGCCTGTGACCCGTACTGGGGGATACCCACTGATAAACTCATCTTT. This gives the protein CACDPYWGIPTDKLIF.

This clone is classed as large (0.1 to 1%). Other DNA sequences within the sample encode an identical CDR3. This chain joins TRDV2 and TRDJ3; TRDD3 agrees at 7 bases. Germline trimming cut 4 bases from V and 0 bases from J; bases unmatched to any gene: 8. Germline values: CDR1 GEAIGNYY, CDR2 EKD. CDR3 length: 18 amino acids. The CDR3 here is CACDVLGMLSWDTRQMFF. CDR3 bases: TGTGCCTGTGATGTACTGGGGATGCTCTCCTGGGACACCCGACAGATGTTTTTC.

By its share, this clone is medium-sized. A much larger clone differs by one base, so this may be a read error. This chain joins TRDV2 and TRDJ3; TRDD3 agrees at 9 bases. The CDR3 loop spans 17 amino acids. Looked up from germline, CDR1 is GEAIGNYY and CDR2 is EKD. The chain's CDR3 is CACDNWGSSWDTRQVFF. In DNA form, the CDR3 reads TGTGCCTGTGACAACTGGGGGAGCTCCTGGGACACCCGACAGGTGTTTTTC.

Notes on this clone: Being one base from a much bigger clone, this may be a read error. Additional DNA sequences in this sample encode the identical CDR3. The chain is built from TRDV1 and TRDJ2; maybe TRDD2 (9 bases). This CDR3 has 20 amino acids. Germline CDR1 and CDR2: TSWWSYY and QGS. V was trimmed by 1 base and J by 0 bases, leaving 21 bases between them. The CDR3 loop is CALGERLPTGGCPLTAQLFF. DNA of the CDR3: TGTGCTCTTGGGGAACGCCTTCCTACTGGGGGGTGCCCTTTGACAGCACAACTCTTCTTT.